This is a list of T cell receptor beta chains from one sample in a study of PD-L1 blockade in urothelial cancer. Clones were read by immunoSEQ multiplex PCR, and TCRdb kept only the in-frame ones, dropping some. The sample comprises about 25,000 clones, approximately 88% of which are singletons, and around 9.6% rests with the top ten. Specimen: PBMCs, collected around atezolizumab (anti-PD-L1) treatment. The receptors were sampled from a man between 65 and 85 years old with urothelial cancer. Both conserved end residues are part of each CDR3. Fields, in order: D gene, J gene, V gene, clone size, CDR3 protein, CDR3 DNA. D genes are given only for firm matches. Clone size is given for some rows only: seen once, a few or many times, or a class if the clone is expanded.

d_call: TRBD1; j_call: TRBJ2-3; v_call: TRBV4-1; clone_size: .; cdr3_aa: CASSSRGQSTDTQYF; cdr3_nt: TGCGCCAGCAGTTCCAGGGGGCAAAGCACAGATACGCAGTATTTT
d_call: .; j_call: TRBJ1-1; v_call: TRBV6-5; clone_size: .; cdr3_aa: CASSYSTRGNTEAFF; cdr3_nt: TGTGCCAGCAGTTACTCGACCAGGGGGAACACTGAAGCTTTCTTT
d_call: .; j_call: TRBJ2-7; v_call: TRBV11-2; clone_size: .; cdr3_aa: CASSHEQGFGSYEQYF; cdr3_nt: TGTGCCAGCAGCCACGAACAGGGATTTGGCTCCTACGAGCAGTACTTC
d_call: .; j_call: TRBJ1-2; v_call: TRBV15; clone_size: .; cdr3_aa: CATSRDRLVQGSGYTF; cdr3_nt: TGTGCCACCAGCAGAGATAGGTTGGTACAGGGATCTGGCTACACCTTC
d_call: .; j_call: TRBJ1-4; v_call: TRBV6-5; clone_size: few; cdr3_aa: CASRGLNEKLFF; cdr3_nt: TGTGCCAGCAGGGGACTGAATGAAAAACTGTTTTTT
d_call: .; j_call: TRBJ1-2; v_call: TRBV2; clone_size: once; cdr3_aa: CASSGIQGGYGYTF; cdr3_nt: TGTGCCAGCAGCGGAATCCAGGGAGGCTATGGTTACACCTTC
d_call: .; j_call: TRBJ1-1; v_call: TRBV10-3; clone_size: .; cdr3_aa: CATWSGGKAEAFF; cdr3_nt: TGTGCCACCTGGTCGGGGGGCAAGGCTGAAGCTTTCTTT
d_call: .; j_call: TRBJ2-1; v_call: TRBV7-7; clone_size: .; cdr3_aa: CASSLTKIDEQFF; cdr3_nt: TGTGCTAGCAGCTTAACCAAGATAGATGAGCAGTTCTTC
d_call: .; j_call: TRBJ1-5; v_call: TRBV10-3; clone_size: .; cdr3_aa: CAISDRSDNQPQHF; cdr3_nt: TGTGCCATCAGTGACCGTAGTGACAATCAGCCCCAGCATTTT
d_call: TRBD1; j_call: TRBJ1-2; v_call: TRBV27; clone_size: .; cdr3_aa: CASSLAGTGLGGYTF; cdr3_nt: TGTGCCAGCAGTTTAGCCGGGACAGGGTTAGGCGGCTACACCTTC
d_call: .; j_call: TRBJ1-4; v_call: TRBV9; clone_size: .; cdr3_aa: CASSVRTDSNEKLFF; cdr3_nt: TGTGCCAGCAGCGTACGGACGGACTCTAATGAAAAACTGTTTTTT
d_call: TRBD2; j_call: TRBJ2-1; v_call: TRBV25-1; clone_size: .; cdr3_aa: CASSEGQGGSPEQFF; cdr3_nt: TGTGCCAGCAGTGAAGGGCAGGGCGGGAGCCCTGAGCAGTTCTTC
d_call: TRBD1; j_call: TRBJ2-2; v_call: TRBV5-1; clone_size: .; cdr3_aa: CASSPRTGLSYANTGELFF; cdr3_nt: TGCGCCAGCAGCCCCCGGACAGGACTTAGTTATGCGAACACCGGGGAGCTGTTTTTT
d_call: TRBD1; j_call: TRBJ2-5; v_call: TRBV4-1; clone_size: .; cdr3_aa: CASSQDPAGGIETQYF; cdr3_nt: TGCGCCAGCAGCCAAGACCCAGCAGGGGGAATCGAGACCCAGTACTTC
d_call: TRBD2; j_call: TRBJ2-5; v_call: TRBV19; clone_size: .; cdr3_aa: CASSIARGVGETQYF; cdr3_nt: TGTGCCAGTAGTATAGCTCGGGGGGTCGGAGAGACCCAGTACTTC
d_call: TRBD1; j_call: TRBJ1-4; v_call: TRBV5-1; clone_size: .; cdr3_aa: CASRVNPGQGEEKLFF; cdr3_nt: TGCGCCAGCAGAGTCAACCCGGGACAGGGAGAAGAAAAACTGTTTTTT
d_call: TRBD2; j_call: TRBJ2-1; v_call: TRBV4-1; clone_size: .; cdr3_aa: CASRPRDLLAGGDEQFF; cdr3_nt: TGCGCCAGCAGACCAAGAGATCTTCTAGCGGGAGGGGATGAGCAGTTCTTC
d_call: .; j_call: TRBJ1-2; v_call: TRBV12-5; clone_size: .; cdr3_aa: CASGLVRHGEEGYTF; cdr3_nt: TGTGCTAGTGGTTTGGTAAGGCACGGAGAGGAAGGCTACACCTTC
d_call: .; j_call: TRBJ1-1; v_call: TRBV28; clone_size: .; cdr3_aa: CASSLYSRVGTEAFF; cdr3_nt: TGTGCCAGCAGTTTATATTCCAGGGTGGGCACTGAAGCTTTCTTT
d_call: .; j_call: TRBJ2-1; v_call: TRBV19; clone_size: .; cdr3_aa: CASSPESWLANEQFF; cdr3_nt: TGTGCCAGTAGCCCCGAAAGTTGGCTTGCCAATGAGCAGTTCTTC
d_call: .; j_call: TRBJ2-2; v_call: TRBV13; clone_size: .; cdr3_aa: CASSTYTAGELFF; cdr3_nt: TGTGCCAGCAGCACCTATACGGCCGGGGAGCTGTTTTTT
d_call: .; j_call: TRBJ2-7; v_call: TRBV28; clone_size: .; cdr3_aa: CASSRDVPGAYEQYF; cdr3_nt: TGTGCCAGCAGTCGGGACGTGCCAGGGGCCTACGAGCAGTACTTC
d_call: TRBD1; j_call: TRBJ1-2; v_call: TRBV5-1; clone_size: .; cdr3_aa: CASTTGTGGDYGYTF; cdr3_nt: TGCGCCAGCACGACTGGGACAGGGGGTGACTATGGCTACACCTTC
d_call: TRBD2; j_call: TRBJ2-3; v_call: TRBV10-2; clone_size: .; cdr3_aa: CASRAGLGTDTQYF; cdr3_nt: TGCGCCAGCAGAGCGGGACTGGGCACAGATACGCAGTATTTT
d_call: .; j_call: TRBJ1-4; v_call: TRBV4-2; clone_size: .; cdr3_aa: CASSQEAADATNEKLFF; cdr3_nt: TGTGCCAGCAGCCAAGAAGCGGCTGATGCAACTAATGAAAAACTGTTTTTT
d_call: TRBD1; j_call: TRBJ2-2; v_call: TRBV11-3; clone_size: .; cdr3_aa: CASSFGTANTGELFF; cdr3_nt: TGTGCCAGCAGCTTCGGGACAGCGAACACCGGGGAGCTGTTTTTT
d_call: .; j_call: TRBJ2-3; v_call: TRBV7-2; clone_size: .; cdr3_aa: CASSLESFTDTQYF; cdr3_nt: TGTGCCAGCAGCTTAGAATCCTTCACAGATACGCAGTATTTT
d_call: TRBD2; j_call: TRBJ2-2; v_call: TRBV11-1; clone_size: few; cdr3_aa: CASSLELAGGAGELFF; cdr3_nt: TGTGCCAGCAGCTTAGAGCTAGCGGGAGGGGCCGGGGAGCTGTTTTTT
d_call: TRBD1; j_call: TRBJ2-5; v_call: TRBV5-1; clone_size: .; cdr3_aa: CASSLQTGREETQYF; cdr3_nt: TGCGCCAGCAGCTTACAGACAGGGAGAGAAGAGACCCAGTACTTC
d_call: .; j_call: TRBJ1-2; v_call: TRBV25-1; clone_size: .; cdr3_aa: CASSDAGTDYGYTF; cdr3_nt: TGTGCCAGCAGTGACGCGGGGACGGACTATGGCTACACCTTC
d_call: .; j_call: TRBJ1-5; v_call: TRBV18; clone_size: .; cdr3_aa: CASSGGMDQPQHF; cdr3_nt: TGTGCCAGCTCAGGGGGGATGGATCAGCCCCAGCATTTT
d_call: TRBD1; j_call: TRBJ2-5; v_call: TRBV7-6; clone_size: .; cdr3_aa: CASSLEDRAHVKETQYF; cdr3_nt: TGTGCCAGCAGCTTAGAGGACAGGGCTCACGTCAAAGAGACCCAGTACTTC
d_call: .; j_call: TRBJ2-4; v_call: TRBV6-1; clone_size: .; cdr3_aa: CASKPWGPQGNQYF; cdr3_nt: TGTGCCAGCAAGCCCTGGGGGCCCCAGGGTAATCAGTACTTC
d_call: .; j_call: TRBJ1-2; v_call: TRBV28; clone_size: once; cdr3_aa: CASSLSDGYTF; cdr3_nt: TGTGCCAGCAGTTTATCTGATGGCTACACCTTC
d_call: TRBD1; j_call: TRBJ2-7; v_call: TRBV6-5; clone_size: .; cdr3_aa: CASSYVDRGREQYF; cdr3_nt: TGTGCCAGCAGTTACGTGGACAGGGGTCGTGAGCAGTACTTC
d_call: TRBD2; j_call: TRBJ2-7; v_call: TRBV5-1; clone_size: once; cdr3_aa: CASAGLADYEQYF; cdr3_nt: TGCGCCAGCGCGGGACTAGCGGATTACGAGCAGTACTTC
d_call: TRBD1; j_call: TRBJ2-5; v_call: TRBV7-2; clone_size: .; cdr3_aa: CASSLVGSGLQGRETQYF; cdr3_nt: TGTGCCAGCAGCTTAGTAGGATCCGGGCTACAGGGGCGAGAGACCCAGTACTTC
d_call: .; j_call: TRBJ2-7; v_call: TRBV6-1; clone_size: medium-sized; cdr3_aa: CASSERGTSSYEQYF; cdr3_nt: TGTGCCAGCAGTGAGCGCGGGACCAGCTCCTACGAGCAGTACTTC
d_call: .; j_call: TRBJ2-2; v_call: TRBV7-9; clone_size: .; cdr3_aa: CASSLFTGELFF; cdr3_nt: TGTGCCAGCAGCCTATTCACCGGGGAGCTGTTTTTT
d_call: TRBD1; j_call: TRBJ2-7; v_call: TRBV25-1; clone_size: .; cdr3_aa: CASSEFGTGPFSYEQYF; cdr3_nt: TGTGCCAGCAGTGAATTTGGGACAGGACCCTTTTCCTACGAGCAGTACTTC